This is a list of T cell receptor beta chains from one sample in a study of blood T cell repertoires in COVID-19. TCRdb keeps only in-frame clones here, not all; method: immunoSEQ multiplex PCR. The data show roughly 200,000 clones, approximately 84% seen once. The sample was peripheral blood. The receptors here all came from a woman aged 80 or over with acute or convalescent COVID-19. CDR3s include the opening cysteine and the closing phenylalanine or tryptophan. Each record gives: CDR3 protein, CDR3 DNA, D gene, clone size, V gene, J gene. A D gene is named only where the DNA matches it firmly. Clone sizes are given selectively: once, few, many, or a class where the clone is expanded.

CASSQDSAVYNEQFF	TGTGCCAGCAGCCAAGATTCGGCGGTCTACAATGAGCAGTTCTTC	.	.	TRBV3-1/TRBV3-2	TRBJ2-1
CASNDIGQGTQYF	TGTGCCAGCAATGATATCGGACAAGGGACCCAGTACTTC	.	.	TRBV28	TRBJ2-5
CASSRTGDSGANVLTF	TGTGCCAGTAGTAGGACAGGGGACTCTGGGGCCAACGTCCTGACTTTC	TRBD1	.	TRBV19	TRBJ2-6
CASTLDRETQYF	TGTGCCAGCACCCTTGACAGAGAGACGCAGTATTTT	.	.	TRBV12-3/TRBV12-4	TRBJ2-3
CASKHRGAGGPRGETQYF	TGTGCCAGCAAACATAGGGGAGCGGGAGGGCCTCGGGGAGAGACCCAGTACTTC	TRBD2	.	TRBV28	TRBJ2-5
CASSLYAGRATNEKLFF	TGTGCCAGCAGCTTGTACGCAGGTCGCGCAACTAATGAAAAACTGTTTTTT	.	.	TRBV5-4	TRBJ1-4
CASSLQVGVRNTEAFF	TGTGCCAGCAGCCTCCAGGTCGGGGTGAGGAACACTGAAGCTTTCTTT	.	few	TRBV3-1/TRBV3-2	TRBJ1-1
CASSPPGTSGPKGNEQFF	TGTGCCAGCAGCCCCCCCGGGACTAGCGGGCCGAAGGGGAATGAGCAGTTCTTC	TRBD2	.	TRBV7-9	TRBJ2-1
CASSPRLAGGVWNEQFF	TGCGCCAGCAGCCCCCGACTAGCAGGAGGGGTGTGGAATGAGCAGTTCTTC	TRBD2	.	TRBV5-1	TRBJ2-1
CASSPSTDTQYF	TGTGCCAGCAGCCCGAGCACAGATACGCAGTATTTT	.	.	TRBV7-2	TRBJ2-3
CASSLGRTGDRYGYTF	TGCGCCAGCAGCTTGGGTCGTACAGGGGATCGTTATGGCTACACCTTC	TRBD1	.	TRBV5-1	TRBJ1-2
CASSLHRGTEAFF	TGTGCCAGCAGCTTGCACAGGGGCACTGAAGCTTTCTTT	TRBD1	.	TRBV11-2	TRBJ1-1
CASSQTGLANYGYTF	TGTGCCAGCAGCCAGACAGGTCTAGCTAACTATGGCTACACCTTC	.	.	TRBV25-1	TRBJ1-2
CAIIQIAGGLKNTEAFF	TGTGCCATCATCCAGATCGCAGGGGGTCTAAAAAACACTGAAGCTTTCTTT	TRBD1	few	TRBV10-3	TRBJ1-1
CASSLPGSYNEQFF	TGTGCCAGCAGCCTCCCAGGGTCGTACAATGAGCAGTTCTTC	.	once	TRBV7-2	TRBJ2-1
CASSRPGTGPPEQYF	TGTGCCAGCAGCCGCCCCGGGACAGGGCCCCCCGAGCAGTACTTC	TRBD1	.	TRBV13	TRBJ2-7
CSVVGTDSNQPQHF	TGCAGCGTTGTAGGGACAGATAGCAATCAGCCCCAGCATTTT	TRBD1	.	TRBV29-1	TRBJ1-5
CASRNSGVGSYEQYF	TGTGCCAGCAGAAACAGCGGAGTGGGGTCCTACGAGCAGTACTTC	.	.	TRBV14	TRBJ2-7
CASGTQTPVLGAFF	TGTGCCAGCGGGACACAGACGCCGGTCTTGGGGGCTTTCTTT	.	.	TRBV7-8	TRBJ1-1
CASSLYAADRGNEQFF	TGTGCCAGCAGCTTGTACGCGGCGGACCGGGGTAATGAGCAGTTCTTC	.	.	TRBV7-3	TRBJ2-1
CASSFGGPNTGELFF	TGTGCCAGCAGCTTTGGTGGGCCGAACACCGGGGAGCTGTTTTTT	.	.	TRBV7-2	TRBJ2-2
CASSQDRTGGDEQYF	TGCGCCAGCAGCCAAGATAGGACAGGGGGCGACGAGCAGTACTTC	TRBD1	.	TRBV4-3	TRBJ2-7
CASSPRGGGDYEQYF	TGTGCCAGCAGTCCCCGGGGCGGGGGGGACTACGAGCAGTACTTC	TRBD2	.	TRBV6-2/TRBV6-3	TRBJ2-7
CASSRTGGGNGYTF	TGTGCCAGCAGCCGGACAGGGGGCGGTAATGGCTACACCTTC	TRBD1	few	TRBV27	TRBJ1-2
CSAVDRGWYGYTF	TGCAGCGCCGTCGACAGGGGATGGTATGGCTACACCTTC	TRBD1	.	TRBV29-1	TRBJ1-2
CASSLGLGGQGNEKLFF	TGTGCCAGCAGCTTAGGCCTCGGTGGACAGGGAAATGAAAAACTGTTTTTT	TRBD1	.	TRBV7-2	TRBJ1-4
CSASTAGYSPDTQYF	TGCAGTGCTAGTACCGCGGGATATAGCCCAGATACGCAGTATTTT	.	once	TRBV20-1	TRBJ2-3
CASSLELGPEAFF	TGTGCCAGCAGCTTAGAGCTGGGGCCTGAAGCTTTCTTT	.	.	TRBV7-9	TRBJ1-1
CTSSQDSPNRGTEAFF	TGCACCAGCAGCCAAGATAGCCCCAACAGGGGCACTGAAGCTTTCTTT	.	.	TRBV1	TRBJ1-1
CASSHSSGTSGTDTQYF	TGTGCCAGCAGTCATAGCTCCGGGACTAGCGGCACAGATACGCAGTATTTT	TRBD2	once	TRBV6-6	TRBJ2-3
CASSFSSNQPQHF	TGTGCCAGCAGCTTTAGTAGCAATCAGCCCCAGCATTTT	.	.	TRBV7-8	TRBJ1-5